One and the same sample provided the 13 T cell receptor beta chains below, sequenced in a study of CD8+ T cells in alopecia areata. The sequencing template was cDNA reverse transcribed from extracted RNA. Sequenced by immunoSEQ multiplex PCR; TCRdb stores in-frame clones only, minus some. The sample consists of fewer than 250,000 clones, 40% to 55% of them appearing once. As to treatment: oral pan-JAK inhibitor, 5-10 mg twice daily. This specimen was CD4+ T cells sorted from blood, taken at roughly week 36, from a patient treated with tofacitinib. Receptors originate from a human donor with alopecia areata.

This chain links TRBV7-2 with TRBJ2-7; 7 positions agree with TRBD2. CDR1 and CDR2 (germline): SGHTA, FQGNSA. The CDR3 consists of 15 residues. V trimming: 7 bases; J trimming: 2 bases; junction bases outside the gene matches: 11. The CDR3 here is CASTLYGGSPYEQYF. CDR3 in DNA: TGTGCCAGCACCTTGTATGGCGGGAGCCCCTACGAGCAGTACTTC.

V gene TRBV30 combines with J gene TRBJ1-1; no clear D gene. Trimming pared 4 bases from V and 5 bases from J, leaving 14 bases between. Germline loops: CDR1 GTSNPN, CDR2 SVGIG (reference sequence). The CDR3 totals 13 residues. This chain's CDR3 is CAWMVPRRTEAFF. DNA of the CDR3: TGTGCCTGGATGGTTCCCAGGAGAACTGAAGCTTTCTTT.

V gene TRBV9 combines with J gene TRBJ2-3; the D is unclear. In germline, CDR1 is SGDLS, CDR2 YYNGEE. The length of the CDR3 is 15 residues. V lost 4 bases and J lost 1, with 13 bases in between. CDR3 amino acids: CASSTLTGGTDTQYF. The CDR3 nucleotides are TGTGCCAGCAGCACCCTGACGGGTGGCACAGATACGCAGTATTTT.

The CDR3 spells CASSKGDETQYF. CDR3 nucleotides: TGTGCCAGCTCAAAGGGGGATGAGACCCAGTACTTC. The V call is TRBV18, the J call TRBJ2-5; a possible D gene is TRBD1 (6 bases). Per germline, CDR1 KGHSH and CDR2 LQKENI. V was shortened by 5 bases and J by 5 bases, with 9 bases between the two germline ends. The CDR3 totals 12 residues.

This clone showed up just a few times. The rearrangement links TRBV15 to TRBJ1-2, with a possible D match to TRBD1 (5 bases). The CDR3 is 14 amino acids. From germline, CDR1 is LNHNV and CDR2 YYDKDF (reference sequence). Trimming removed 0 bases at V and 14 bases at J, with 19 bases between. The CDR3 spells CATSRDLQGGFRTF. In DNA form, the CDR3 reads TGTGCCACCAGCAGAGATCTGCAGGGTGGCTTTCGGACCTTC. The full variable domain, rest sourced from reference TRBV15 and TRBJ1-2, is DAMVIQNPRYQVTQFGKPVTLSCSQTLNHNVMYWYQQKSSQAPKLLFHYYDKDFNNEADTPDNFQSRRPNTSFCFLDIRSPGLGDTAMYLCATSRDLQGGFRTFGSGTRLTVV.

This clone has only a few counts. The rearrangement links TRBV29-1 to TRBJ1-4, with 9 bases lining up with TRBD1. J gave up 8 bases and V 0 bases, and 7 bases lay outside the gene matches. Germline V gene data show CDR1 as SQVTM and CDR2 as ANQGSEA. The CDR3 loop spans 15 amino acids. This CDR3 is CSVEDPGQGGEKLFF. The CDR3 bases are TGCAGCGTTGAAGATCCGGGACAGGGAGGGGAAAAACTGTTTTTT. Filled out from reference TRBV29-1 and TRBJ1-4, the complete variable domain reads SAVISQKPSRDICQRGTSLTIQCQVDSQVTMMFWYRQQPGQSLTLIATANQGSEATYESGFVIDKFPISRPNLTFSTLTVSNMSPEDSSIYLCSVEDPGQGGEKLFFGSGTQLSVL.

This clone showed up just a few times. The chain employs TRBV27 and TRBJ1-4; D remains unclear. Germline V gene sequence: CDR1 MNHEY, CDR2 SMNVEV (reference sequence). The CDR3 is 14 residues long. Trimming removed 2 bases from V and 3 bases from J, with 7 bases in between. The CDR3 DNA follows: TGTGCCAGCAGTTTAAGCGGGGCTAATGAAAAACTGTTTTTT. Residues: CASSLSGANEKLFF.

For this clone: This sample includes further DNA sequences coding for the same CDR3. The chain joins TRBV9 to TRBJ2-3; D uncertain. V lost 0 bases and J 5 bases, leaving 10 bases between the germline ends. This CDR3 comprises 14 residues. CDR1 and CDR2 (germline): SGDLS, YYNGEE. CDR3 nucleotide sequence: TGTGCCAGCAGCGTAGGTTCAGGCCGAGATACGCAGTATTTT. As protein: CASSVGSGRDTQYF.

The V call is TRBV7-6, the J call TRBJ2-1, with TRBD2 matching 13 bases. V shed 1 base and J 13 bases; nucleotides not matched to a gene: 1. From germline, CDR1 is SGHVS and CDR2 FNYEAQ. The CDR3 length is 13 residues. The CDR3 nucleotides are TGTGCCAGCAGCTTAGGACTAGCGGGAGGCCAGTTCTTC. This encodes CASSLGLAGGQFF. Drawing the rest from reference TRBV7-6 and TRBJ2-1, the complete variable domain is GAGVSQSPRYKVTKRGQDVALRCDPISGHVSLYWYRQALGQGPEFLTYFNYEAQQDKSGLPNDRFSAERPEGSISTLTIQRTEQRDSAMYRCASSLGLAGGQFFGPGTRLTVL.

The V gene is TRBV30, the J gene TRBJ1-5, with D tentatively TRBD1 (5 bases). CDR1 is GTSNPN and CDR2 is SVGIG in the germline V gene (reference sequence). V was cut by 1 base and J by 5 bases, with 9 bases left in between. CDR3 length: 13 amino acids. The DNA for the CDR3 is TGTGCCTGGAGTGGGACGGGGGATCAGCCCCAGCATTTT. As protein: CAWSGTGDQPQHF.

This clone was picked up a small number of times. The genes are TRBV7-9 and TRBJ2-3; TRBD1 might be the D (6 bases). The CDR3 contains 13 residues. From germline, CDR1 is SEHNR and CDR2 FQNEAQ (reference sequence). Trimming stripped 11 bases from V and 1 base from J, with 13 bases between. The CDR3 nucleotides read TGTGCCTCCGGAGAGGGGGGCACAGATACGCAGTATTTT. Amino acids: CASGEGGTDTQYF. The complete variable domain, with remaining parts taken from reference TRBV7-9 and TRBJ2-3, reads DTGVSQNPRHKITKRGQNVTFRCDPISEHNRLYWYRQTLGQGPEFLTYFQNEAQLEKSRLLSDRFSAERPKGSFSTLEIQRTEQGDSAMYLCASGEGGTDTQYFGPGTRLTVL.

V and J are TRBV28 and TRBJ1-4, with D perhaps TRBD1 (6 bases). The CDR3 sequence is 14 residues long. Per germline, CDR1 MDHEN and CDR2 SYDVKM. Trimming pared 3 bases from V and 8 bases from J, leaving 13 bases between. CDR3 region: CASSLAGVEEKLFF. In nucleotides, the CDR3 is TGTGCCAGCAGTTTGGCAGGGGTAGAAGAAAAACTGTTTTTT.

The V and J genes are TRBV29-1 and TRBJ2-7; perhaps TRBD1 as D (5 bases). The V gene lost 1 base and the J gene lost 6 bases, with 13 bases spanning the gap. CDR1 is SQVTM and CDR2 is ANQGSEA in the germline V gene. This CDR3 region has 13 residues. CDR3 DNA: TGCAGCGTTGAAGGTTGGCAGGGCGGCGAGCAGTACTTC. Its translation is CSVEGWQGGEQYF.